What follows are 23 T cell receptor beta chains derived from one specimen sequenced in a study of cytomegalovirus exposure and HLA in healthy donors. The PCR ran on 60 Vbeta and 13 Jbeta primers. Data came from immunoSEQ multiplex PCR; TCRdb stores just in-frame clones and leaves some out. The sample carries 92,000 or so clones, around three fifths recorded once. Sequenced sample: PBMCs. The receptors stem from a woman aged 45 to 65 in good health and CMV-seropositive.

Only a few counts were recorded for this clone. The rearrangement uses TRBV13 and TRBJ2-7; D might be TRBD1 (6 bases). Trimming pared 5 bases from V and 2 bases from J, leaving 16 bases between. The CDR3 runs 15 residues. Germline CDR1 and CDR2: PRHDT and FYEKMQ (reference sequence). CDR3 protein: CASSATGTRAYEQYF. The CDR3 DNA is TGTGCCAGCAGCGCCACCGGGACACGAGCCTACGAGCAGTACTTC.

The J gene is TRBJ2-3, the V gene TRBV10-3; TRBD1 matches at 7 bases. This CDR3 has 15 amino acids. Germline lookup yields CDR1 ENHRY and CDR2 SYGVKD. V shed 4 bases and J 0 bases; nucleotides not matched to a gene: 4. Written as DNA, the CDR3 is TGTGCCATCAGTGTCGGGACAGCTAGCACAGATACGCAGTATTTT. This sequence encodes CAISVGTASTDTQYF.

This clone was found once. This chain joins TRBV6-5 and TRBJ2-5; no clear D gene. CDR3 size: 14 residues. With 0 bases removed from V and 11 bases from J, the gap between germline ends came to 16 bases. The germline V gene encodes CDR1 MNHEY and CDR2 SVGAGI. CDR3 amino acids: CASSYSVEAGQQYF. As DNA, the CDR3 is TGTGCCAGCAGTTACTCGGTTGAAGCAGGCCAGCAGTACTTC.

This chain joins TRBV9 and TRBJ2-7; 7 bases align to TRBD1. Germline V gene data show CDR1 as SGDLS and CDR2 as YYNGEE. Unmatched junction bases numbered 8, after V lost 4 bases and J lost 4 bases. The CDR3 covers 14 residues. Here the CDR3 reads CASSPGQAIYEQYF. As DNA, the CDR3 is TGTGCCAGCAGCCCAGGACAGGCCATATACGAGCAGTACTTC. The full variable domain, its missing parts supplied by reference TRBV9 and TRBJ2-7, is DSGVTQTPKHLITATGQRVTLRCSPRSGDLSVYWYQQSLDQGLQFLIQYYNGEERAKGNILERFSAQQFPDLHSELNLSSLELGDSALYFCASSPGQAIYEQYFGPGTRLTVT.

This clone was counted a few times. The V and J genes are TRBV30 and TRBJ1-1; possibly TRBD1 for D (5 bases). V gave up 4 bases and J gave up 11 bases, with 17 bases separating them. CDR3 length: 12 amino acids. Germline V gene sequence: CDR1 GTSNPN, CDR2 SVGIG (reference sequence). DNA for the CDR3: TGTGCCTGGAAAAGAGACAGTATAGGTGCTTTCTTT. As protein: CAWKRDSIGAFF.

The chain combines TRBV7-3 with TRBJ1-6, with a possible D match to TRBD1 (5 bases). The CDR3 is 14 amino acids. Trimming stripped 5 bases from V and 9 bases from J, with 14 bases between. Germline V CDR1 and CDR2: SGHTA, FQGTGA. The CDR3 is CASSPGVKGSPLHF. In DNA, the CDR3 is TGTGCCAGCAGCCCGGGGGTTAAGGGTTCACCCCTCCACTTT.

This chain uses TRBV13 with TRBJ2-2, with 7 bases matching TRBD1. The CDR3 has 15 residues. Per germline, CDR1 PRHDT and CDR2 FYEKMQ (reference sequence). V lost 5 bases, J lost 0 bases, and 3 bases stayed unmatched. CDR3 sequence reads: CASSTGQPNTGELFF. The CDR3 DNA follows: TGTGCCAGCAGCACGGGACAGCCGAACACCGGGGAGCTGTTTTTT.

This rearrangement joins TRBV7-9 to TRBJ2-3; D might be TRBD1 (6 bases). Trimming took 7 bases from V and 9 from J, leaving 14 bases between them. CDR3 length equals 12 residues. Germline V gene sequence: CDR1 SEHNR, CDR2 FQNEAQ (reference sequence). The CDR3 DNA sequence: TGTGCCAGCACCAACGACAGGATGACGCAGTATTTT. Translation gives CASTNDRMTQYF.

This chain links TRBV5-4 with TRBJ1-2; D may be TRBD1 (6 bases). Germline CDR1 reads SGHNT; CDR2 reads YYREEE (reference sequence). This CDR3 is built from 14 residues. The germline V and J ends were trimmed by 0 bases and 6 bases, with 12 bases remaining between them. In DNA, the CDR3 is TGTGCCAGCAGCTTGGCTGCAGGGACAAATGGCTACACCTTC. Translated: CASSLAAGTNGYTF.

The V call is TRBV18, the J call TRBJ1-5, with D perhaps matching TRBD1 (5 bases). The CDR3 spans 14 residues. Deletions cut 5 bases from V and 4 bases from J, with 12 bases between. The germline CDR1 and CDR2 sequences are KGHSH and LQKENI. As DNA, the CDR3 is TGTGCCAGCTCATCCCAACAGGAGAATCAGCCCCAGCATTTT. Translation gives CASSSQQENQPQHF. The whole variable domain, remainder taken from reference TRBV18 and TRBJ1-5, is NAGVMQNPRHLVRRRGQEARLRCSPMKGHSHVYWYRQLPEEGLKFMVYLQKENIIDESGMPKERFSAEFPKEGPSILRIQQVVRGDSAAYFCASSSQQENQPQHFGDGTRLSIL.

In DNA, the CDR3 is TGTGCCAGCAGTTACTCATCAGGGGCAACTAATGAAAAACTGTTTTTT. Translated, it gives CASSYSSGATNEKLFF. This chain uses TRBV6-5 with TRBJ1-4, with D perhaps matching TRBD1 (6 bases). With 0 bases removed from V and 0 bases from J, the gap between germline ends came to 8 bases. Per the germline V gene, CDR1 is MNHEY and CDR2 is SVGAGI. This CDR3 region has 16 residues.

The genes are TRBV11-2 and TRBJ2-7; a weak D match, TRBD2 (6 bases). This CDR3 is built from 15 residues. V was shortened by 5 bases and J by 4 bases, with 18 bases between the two germline ends. Germline V gene sequence: CDR1 SGHAT, CDR2 FQNNGV. The CDR3 nucleotides read TGTGCCAGCAGCGGAGGAGGGGTCCCTTTTTACGAGCAGTACTTC. The encoded protein is CASSGGGVPFYEQYF.

The CDR3 coding sequence is TGTGCCTGGAGTGAGACTCCTGGAAACACCATATATTTT. It yields the protein CAWSETPGNTIYF. The chain has TRBV30 and TRBJ1-3; D uncertain. The CDR3 runs to 13 residues. Germline assignment: CDR1 GTSNPN and CDR2 SVGIG (reference sequence). Trimming left V 1 base short and J 2 bases short, with 6 bases between.

The J gene is TRBJ1-2, the V gene TRBV5-1; no clear D gene. The CDR3 contains 14 residues. V dropped 7 bases and J dropped 4 bases, with 17 bases sitting between them. Per germline, CDR1 SGHRS and CDR2 YFSETQ. CDR3 in DNA: TGCGCCAGCGCCGACGGGAGGAGTTTCTATGGCTACACCTTC. Its protein is CASADGRSFYGYTF.

A word on this clone: At one boundary the junction diverges from the germline segment, which might be a read error. The chain links TRBV5-6 to TRBJ2-5, with 9 bases aligning to TRBD1. The CDR3 totals 12 residues. Germline V lookup: CDR1 SGHDT, CDR2 YYEEEE. The CDR3 region is CASSLDGTGFHF. CDR3 nucleotide sequence: TGTGCCAGCAGCTTGGATGGGACAGGGTTCCACTTC.

The J gene is TRBJ1-2, the V gene TRBV5-6; TRBD1 agrees at 7 bases. This CDR3 is built from 14 residues. The ends lost 5 bases at V and 4 bases at J; junction bases unmatched: 8. The germline CDR1 and CDR2 sequences are SGHDT and YYEEEE. The CDR3 loop reads CASSSSGTAYGYTF. Written as DNA, the CDR3 is TGTGCCAGCAGTTCTTCCGGGACAGCCTATGGCTACACCTTC.

This clone has a handful of counts. V and J are TRBV6-5 and TRBJ1-4, with D unresolved. Germline values: CDR1 MNHEY, CDR2 SVGAGI. The CDR3 totals 14 residues. Trimming stripped 6 bases from V and 4 bases from J, with 12 bases between. This CDR3 reads CASSSDGNNEKLFF. CDR3 nucleotide sequence: TGTGCCAGCAGCAGCGACGGAAATAATGAAAAACTGTTTTTT.

V usage is TRBV6-6 and J usage is TRBJ1-1; no clear D gene. The ends were cut back, 4 bases at V and 7 bases at J, with 13 bases in the middle. From germline, CDR1 is MNHNY and CDR2 SVGAGI (reference sequence). The CDR3 runs 13 residues. DNA for the CDR3: TGTGCCAGCAGTTCGTTGGTCGAGTTTGAAGCTTTCTTT. It codes for CASSSLVEFEAFF.

This clone showed up just a few times. The chain combines TRBV10-3 with TRBJ2-1, with 15 bases aligning to TRBD2. This CDR3 has 16 residues. The V segment lost 4 bases and the J segment 9 bases; nucleotides outside the gene matches: 7. Germline V gene sequence: CDR1 ENHRY, CDR2 SYGVKD. The CDR3 DNA sequence: TGTGCCATCAGTGGGACTAGCGGGGGGGCTGGGCCTGAGCAGTTCTTC. This translates into CAISGTSGGAGPEQFF.

This clone is a singleton in its sample. The V gene is TRBV9, the J gene TRBJ2-3; 10 positions match TRBD2. The length of the CDR3 is 16 residues. V gave up 0 bases and J gave up 2 bases; unmatched junction bases: 3. Germline assignment: CDR1 SGDLS and CDR2 YYNGEE. This CDR3 reads CASSVGLAGPTDTQYF. CDR3 in DNA: TGTGCCAGCAGCGTAGGACTAGCGGGCCCCACAGATACGCAGTATTTT.

This sequence joins TRBV13 and TRBJ1-3, with 7 bases aligning to TRBD1. Looked up from germline, CDR1 is PRHDT and CDR2 is FYEKMQ (reference sequence). The CDR3 has 17 amino acids. The J segment lost 0 bases and the V segment lost 5 bases, leaving 10 bases of the junction unmatched. The CDR3 sequence is CASSPTQGSNSGNTIYF. CDR3 nucleotides: TGTGCCAGCAGCCCCACACAGGGGTCGAACTCTGGAAACACCATATATTTT.

The chain combines TRBV4-1 with TRBJ2-2; D gene uncertain. Trimming left V 0 bases short and J 0 bases short, with 11 bases between. CDR3 length equals 17 residues. CDR1 and CDR2 (germline): MGHRA, YSYEKL. The CDR3: CASSQDESEANTGELFF. The CDR3 DNA sequence: TGCGCCAGCAGCCAAGATGAGAGCGAGGCGAACACCGGGGAGCTGTTTTTT.

This clone was seen a handful of times. The chain combines TRBV28 with TRBJ1-2, with TRBD1 matching 10 bases. V trimming: 6 bases; J trimming: 2 bases; junction bases outside the gene matches: 9. The CDR3 has 16 residues. Germline CDR1 and CDR2: MDHEN and SYDVKM. Written as DNA, the CDR3 is TGTGCCAGCAGGCCGACAGGGGGCAATGTGAACTATGGCTACACCTTC. The encoded protein is CASRPTGGNVNYGYTF.